Listed below are T cell receptor beta chains from one sample, sequenced in a study of identical twins. TCRdb reprocessed the 5' RACE reads via MiXCR and lists one record per CDR3 protein. The sample has about 240,000 distinct CDR3 sequences; roughly 13% are singletons. This sample also belongs to another study, concerning yellow fever vaccine responses in identical twins.

Source material: memory (CD45RO+) T cells sorted from blood. The source of these receptors is a woman aged 18 to 35 in good health. CDR3s include the opening cysteine and the closing phenylalanine or tryptophan. Fields, in order: D gene, J gene, clone size, V gene, CDR3 DNA, CDR3 protein. D genes are given only for firm matches. Size is stated for part of the rows, as once, few or many counts, or as a class when the clone is expanded.

D gene: NA
J gene: TRBJ1-6
clone size: NA
V gene: TRBV28
CDR3 DNA: TGTGCCAGCAGTTTGAGACAGCCTTATTCACCCCTCCACTTT
CDR3 protein: CASSLRQPYSPLHF

D gene: NA
J gene: TRBJ2-5
clone size: few
V gene: TRBV28
CDR3 DNA: TGTGCCAGCAGTTTTAGGAAGCGGTTCGGTACCCAGTACTTC
CDR3 protein: CASSFRKRFGTQYF

D gene: NA
J gene: TRBJ1-5
clone size: NA
V gene: TRBV20-1
CDR3 DNA: TGCAGTGCAAACGACAGGAATAATCAGCCCCAGCATTTT
CDR3 protein: CSANDRNNQPQHF

D gene: TRBD1
J gene: TRBJ2-2
clone size: NA
V gene: TRBV2
CDR3 DNA: TGTGCCAGCACTGGGACAGGGACGGGCACCGGGGAGCTGTTTTTT
CDR3 protein: CASTGTGTGTGELFF

D gene: NA
J gene: TRBJ1-4
clone size: NA
V gene: TRBV30
CDR3 DNA: TGTGCCTGGATCGGGGCTGAAAAACTGTTTTTT
CDR3 protein: CAWIGAEKLFF

D gene: NA
J gene: TRBJ2-7
clone size: few
V gene: TRBV5-1
CDR3 DNA: TGCGCCAGCAGCTTCCTTTTGGACCCCAGCTCCTACGAGCAGTACTTC
CDR3 protein: CASSFLLDPSSYEQYF

D gene: NA
J gene: TRBJ2-2
clone size: many
V gene: TRBV5-1
CDR3 DNA: TGCGCCAGCAGCTCTGCAGGGGGGCCCGGGGAGCTGTTTTTT
CDR3 protein: CASSSAGGPGELFF

D gene: TRBD2
J gene: TRBJ2-1
clone size: NA
V gene: TRBV27
CDR3 DNA: TGTGCCAGCAGTTTATCGGCGGGGGGGGTATCCTACAATGAGCAGTTCTTC
CDR3 protein: CASSLSAGGVSYNEQFF

D gene: NA
J gene: TRBJ2-3
clone size: NA
V gene: TRBV7-2
CDR3 DNA: TGTGCCAGCAGCGACACACGGGGCACAGATACGCAGTATTTT
CDR3 protein: CASSDTRGTDTQYF

D gene: NA
J gene: TRBJ2-1
clone size: few
V gene: TRBV2
CDR3 DNA: TGTGCCAGCAGTGAACGGTGGGACAATGAGCAGTTCTTC
CDR3 protein: CASSERWDNEQFF

D gene: NA
J gene: TRBJ2-3
clone size: NA
V gene: TRBV5-5
CDR3 DNA: TGTGCCAGCAGCTTCATCCCGGGAATGGATACGCAGTATTTT
CDR3 protein: CASSFIPGMDTQYF

D gene: NA
J gene: TRBJ2-1
clone size: few
V gene: TRBV11-2
CDR3 DNA: TGTGCCAGCAGCTTAGAGTACGGGACCAATGAGCAGTTCTTC
CDR3 protein: CASSLEYGTNEQFF

D gene: NA
J gene: TRBJ2-7
clone size: NA
V gene: TRBV20-1
CDR3 DNA: TGCAGTGCTAGCAATTCTGGGGGGGCGTCCTACGAGCAGTACTTC
CDR3 protein: CSASNSGGASYEQYF

D gene: TRBD1
J gene: TRBJ2-7
clone size: NA
V gene: TRBV6-1
CDR3 DNA: TGTGCCAGCAGGACAGGGACAGGCCTTACCTACGAGCAGTACTTC
CDR3 protein: CASRTGTGLTYEQYF

D gene: TRBD2
J gene: TRBJ2-2
clone size: NA
V gene: TRBV6-4
CDR3 DNA: TGTGCCAGCTCCCTCGGAGCGGGGGCGAACACCGGGGAGCTGTTTTTT
CDR3 protein: CASSLGAGANTGELFF

D gene: TRBD1
J gene: TRBJ2-5
clone size: NA
V gene: TRBV7-2
CDR3 DNA: TGTGCCAGCAGCCCAGACAGGGGGAGGGCGCAAGAGACCCAGTACTTC
CDR3 protein: CASSPDRGRAQETQYF

D gene: NA
J gene: TRBJ2-7
clone size: NA
V gene: TRBV7-2
CDR3 DNA: TGTGCCAGCAGCTTAGGTTCCCGGGACGAGCAGTACTTC
CDR3 protein: CASSLGSRDEQYF

D gene: NA
J gene: TRBJ2-2
clone size: many
V gene: TRBV2
CDR3 DNA: TGTGCCAGCAGTCTGACGGGGACTACCGGGGAGCTGTTTTTT
CDR3 protein: CASSLTGTTGELFF

D gene: NA
J gene: TRBJ2-1
clone size: NA
V gene: TRBV18
CDR3 DNA: TGTGCCAGCTCACCAAGGAGAGACTACAACAATGAGCAGTTCTTC
CDR3 protein: CASSPRRDYNNEQFF

D gene: NA
J gene: TRBJ2-1
clone size: NA
V gene: TRBV7-9
CDR3 DNA: TGTGCCAGCAGCTTAGTCGCCGGTCCGGAGCAGTTCTTC
CDR3 protein: CASSLVAGPEQFF

D gene: TRBD2
J gene: TRBJ2-7
clone size: many
V gene: TRBV5-1
CDR3 DNA: TGCGCCAGCAGCGGCGGGGGAGGGAGTTCCTACGAGCAGTACTTC
CDR3 protein: CASSGGGGSSYEQYF

D gene: NA
J gene: TRBJ2-7
clone size: NA
V gene: TRBV19
CDR3 DNA: TGTGCCAGTAGTGTACGGGACGGCAACTACGAGCAGTACTTC
CDR3 protein: CASSVRDGNYEQYF

D gene: NA
J gene: TRBJ2-5
clone size: NA
V gene: TRBV7-8
CDR3 DNA: TGTGCCAGCAGCCCACTCTCACAAGGGAGGCGCGAGACCCAGTACTTC
CDR3 protein: CASSPLSQGRRETQYF

D gene: NA
J gene: TRBJ1-2
clone size: many
V gene: TRBV9
CDR3 DNA: TGTGCCAGCAGCGTAGATCCAGGGTTTGGCTACACCTTC
CDR3 protein: CASSVDPGFGYTF

D gene: TRBD1
J gene: TRBJ2-7
clone size: many
V gene: TRBV3-1
CDR3 DNA: TGTGCCAGCAGCCCTTATCTGGACAGGGGCTACGAGCAGTACTTC
CDR3 protein: CASSPYLDRGYEQYF

D gene: NA
J gene: TRBJ2-1
clone size: NA
V gene: TRBV7-2
CDR3 DNA: TGTGCCAGCAGCTTATCTGGACTGAACAATGAGCAGTTCTTC
CDR3 protein: CASSLSGLNNEQFF

D gene: TRBD1
J gene: TRBJ2-7
clone size: NA
V gene: TRBV24-1
CDR3 DNA: TGTGCCACCAGTGATCCCCGGGACAGCTACTCCTACGAGCAGTACTTC
CDR3 protein: CATSDPRDSYSYEQYF

D gene: TRBD2
J gene: TRBJ2-1
clone size: NA
V gene: TRBV20-1
CDR3 DNA: TGCAGTGCTTACAAAACTAGCGGGAGGGCCAATGAGCAGTTCTTC
CDR3 protein: CSAYKTSGRANEQFF

D gene: NA
J gene: TRBJ2-7
clone size: NA
V gene: TRBV4-1
CDR3 DNA: TGCGCCAGCAGCCAAGGACAGGTCGCCTACGAGCAGTACTTC
CDR3 protein: CASSQGQVAYEQYF

D gene: NA
J gene: TRBJ2-7
clone size: NA
V gene: TRBV20-1
CDR3 DNA: TGCAGTGCTAGAGTTTCCGGGGCGGGTACCGTCTTC
CDR3 protein: CSARVSGAGTVF

D gene: TRBD1
J gene: TRBJ2-6
clone size: few
V gene: TRBV5-1
CDR3 DNA: TGCGCCAGCAGCTGGATACAGGGGCTACCGGGGGGGGCCAACGTCCTGACTTTC
CDR3 protein: CASSWIQGLPGGANVLTF

D gene: NA
J gene: TRBJ2-5
clone size: many
V gene: TRBV10-3
CDR3 DNA: TGTGCCATCGGCCCAGGGGAGGCGGTGGAGGAGACCCAGTACTTC
CDR3 protein: CAIGPGEAVEETQYF

D gene: NA
J gene: TRBJ2-7
clone size: NA
V gene: TRBV6-1
CDR3 DNA: TGTGCCAGCTCCCGACCGCAAAACTACGAGCAGTACTTC
CDR3 protein: CASSRPQNYEQYF

D gene: NA
J gene: TRBJ2-6
clone size: many
V gene: TRBV12-3/TRBV12-4
CDR3 DNA: TGTGCCAGCAGCTCCGCCACTACTGGGGCCAACGTCCTGACTTTC
CDR3 protein: CASSSATTGANVLTF

D gene: TRBD2
J gene: TRBJ2-7
clone size: few
V gene: TRBV28
CDR3 DNA: TGTGCCAGCAGGCCGGGGGGGGCATCCTACGAGCAGTACTTC
CDR3 protein: CASRPGGASYEQYF

D gene: NA
J gene: TRBJ2-3
clone size: NA
V gene: TRBV19
CDR3 DNA: TGTGCCAGTAATTTCGCGGGGGCTACAGATACGCAGTATTTT
CDR3 protein: CASNFAGATDTQYF

D gene: NA
J gene: TRBJ2-3
clone size: NA
V gene: TRBV12-3/TRBV12-4
CDR3 DNA: TGTGCCAGCTCCCGGGACACCGAACCCACAGATACGCAGTATTTT
CDR3 protein: CASSRDTEPTDTQYF

D gene: NA
J gene: TRBJ2-3
clone size: NA
V gene: TRBV5-8
CDR3 DNA: TGTGCCAGCAGCTTGGGGGCGGCGGAGCACACAGATACGCAGTATTTT
CDR3 protein: CASSLGAAEHTDTQYF

D gene: NA
J gene: TRBJ2-5
clone size: few
V gene: TRBV4-3
CDR3 DNA: TGCGCCAGCAGCCAGGGGGGTCCAGAAGGGGGTCATGTCGGGACCCAGTACTTC
CDR3 protein: CASSQGGPEGGHVGTQYF

D gene: NA
J gene: TRBJ1-2
clone size: NA
V gene: TRBV6-5
CDR3 DNA: TGTGCCAGCAGTTACGCCGGGACCCCCGGCTACACCTTC
CDR3 protein: CASSYAGTPGYTF

D gene: TRBD1
J gene: TRBJ2-2
clone size: NA
V gene: TRBV11-2
CDR3 DNA: TGTGCCAGCAGCCAAGGACAGGGGCGAGTTGAGCTGTTTTTT
CDR3 protein: CASSQGQGRVELFF

D gene: NA
J gene: TRBJ1-1
clone size: NA
V gene: TRBV5-1
CDR3 DNA: TGCGCCAGCAGCTCCCGGGGGTTTGGTACTGAAGCTTTCTTT
CDR3 protein: CASSSRGFGTEAFF

D gene: NA
J gene: TRBJ2-1
clone size: NA
V gene: TRBV6-2/TRBV6-3
CDR3 DNA: TGTGCCAGCCCCCCGGCTACATGTATTAAGGTTCTGTCGCTCTACAATGAGCAGTTCTTC
CDR3 protein: CASPPATCIKVLSLYNEQFF

D gene: TRBD1
J gene: TRBJ2-7
clone size: NA
V gene: TRBV25-1
CDR3 DNA: TGTGCCAGCAGTGAATCCGAGGGGCAGGGGGCCTACGAGCAGTACTTC
CDR3 protein: CASSESEGQGAYEQYF

D gene: NA
J gene: TRBJ2-1
clone size: NA
V gene: TRBV7-2
CDR3 DNA: TGTGCCAGCAGCCAACGGGTGCACTCCTACAATGAGCAGTTCTTC
CDR3 protein: CASSQRVHSYNEQFF

D gene: NA
J gene: TRBJ2-1
clone size: NA
V gene: TRBV19
CDR3 DNA: TGTGCCAGTGGCGGGACTTACGGCTACAATGAGCAGTTCTTC
CDR3 protein: CASGGTYGYNEQFF

D gene: NA
J gene: TRBJ2-5
clone size: many
V gene: TRBV7-2
CDR3 DNA: TGTGCCAGCAGCTTAAGCTCGATAAAAGAGACCCAGTACTTC
CDR3 protein: CASSLSSIKETQYF

D gene: TRBD2
J gene: TRBJ2-5
clone size: NA
V gene: TRBV15
CDR3 DNA: TGTGCCACCGCCGGGGGACTAGCGGGAGTCGGAGAGACCCAGTACTTC
CDR3 protein: CATAGGLAGVGETQYF

D gene: TRBD1
J gene: TRBJ2-7
clone size: many
V gene: TRBV5-1
CDR3 DNA: TGCGCCAGCAGCGCTGGACAGGGGACCTACGAGCAGTACTTC
CDR3 protein: CASSAGQGTYEQYF

D gene: NA
J gene: TRBJ1-1
clone size: many
V gene: TRBV12-3/TRBV12-4
CDR3 DNA: TGTGCCAGCAGTTTTTCCGACACTGAAGCTTTCTTT
CDR3 protein: CASSFSDTEAFF